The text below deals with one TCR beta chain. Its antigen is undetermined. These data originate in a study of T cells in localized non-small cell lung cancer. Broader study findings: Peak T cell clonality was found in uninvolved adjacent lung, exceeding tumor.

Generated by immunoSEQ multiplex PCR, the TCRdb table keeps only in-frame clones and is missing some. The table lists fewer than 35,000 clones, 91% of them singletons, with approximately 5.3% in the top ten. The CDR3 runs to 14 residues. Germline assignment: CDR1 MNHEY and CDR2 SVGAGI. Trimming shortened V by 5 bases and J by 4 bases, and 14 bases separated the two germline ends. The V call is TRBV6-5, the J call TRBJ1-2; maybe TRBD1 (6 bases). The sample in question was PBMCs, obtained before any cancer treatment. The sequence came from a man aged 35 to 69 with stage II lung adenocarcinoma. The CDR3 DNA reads TGTGCCAGCAGTCCGGGGGGACAAGGCTATGGCTACACCTTC. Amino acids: CASSPGGQGYGYTF.